This TCR beta chain stems from a study of shared clonotypes between healthy human individuals. This clone was observed a single time. The antigen is undetermined. Study-level findings and limits: Blood alone was sampled, and tissue repertoires likely differ. Rarefaction exposed incomplete sorted-subset sequencing despite large depth.

Only CD45RO-negative cells positively selected for CCR7 counted as naive CD8 cells, so terminally differentiated effector memory CD45RA+ cells were excluded. Germline CDR1 and CDR2: SGDLS and YYNGEE. V was pared by 4 bases and J by 9 bases, with 13 bases between. The CDR3 has 13 amino acids. Assay runs were performed at deep level. Sequenced by immunoSEQ multiplex PCR; TCRdb stores in-frame clones only, minus some. The sample lists about 2 million clones, about 95% seen once, with 0.9% to 1.4% in the top ten. The chain has TRBV9 and TRBJ2-2, with D unresolved. Source material: naive CD8+ T cells sorted from blood. The clonotype comes from a man aged 18 to 29 in good health. CDR3 sequence reads: CASSSSYGRELFF. The CDR3 nucleotides read TGTGCCAGCAGCTCCAGCTACGGTCGGGAGCTGTTTTTT.